Shown below are 20 T cell receptor beta chains from a single sample sequenced in a study of blood T cell repertoires in COVID-19. Using immunoSEQ multiplex PCR, the repertoire was profiled, and TCRdb retains in-frame clones only, with some absent. The sample has around 300,000 clones, around four fifths seen once. Sequencing was performed on peripheral blood. The receptors were gathered from a woman between 45 and 65 years old who had recovered from COVID-19.

The chain carries TRBV11-3 and TRBJ2-5, with 9 positions matching TRBD1. Germline CDR1 SGHNT, CDR2 YENEEA. V lost 5 bases, J lost 4 bases, and 8 bases stayed unmatched. The CDR3 totals 15 residues. The CDR3 nucleotides are TGTGCCAGCAGCCTCGGGGACAGGGAAGGAGAGACCCAGTACTTC. Its protein product is CASSLGDREGETQYF.

The chain employs TRBV20-1 and TRBJ1-2; unclear D gene. This CDR3 is 11 amino acids long. The germline V gene encodes CDR1 DFQATT and CDR2 SNEGSKA (reference sequence). V dropped 6 bases and J dropped 3 bases, with 8 bases sitting between them. CDR3 in amino acids: CSAGSDYGYTF. Here the CDR3 DNA reads TGCAGTGCCGGTAGTGACTATGGCTACACCTTC.

V is TRBV27 and J is TRBJ2-4, with D possibly TRBD2 on 7 matching bases. V lost 5 bases to trimming and J lost 5 bases, with 13 bases between them. The CDR3 has 14 residues. Germline CDR1 reads MNHEY; CDR2 reads SMNVEV (reference sequence). In DNA, the CDR3 is TGTGCCAGCAGTCCAATAGGGGGGGAAAACATTCAGTACTTC. Translating gives CASSPIGGENIQYF.

The chain carries TRBV7-9 and TRBJ1-1; D may be TRBD1 (5 bases). CDR3 length: 16 amino acids. The V gene's germline CDR1 is SEHNR and CDR2 FQNEAQ (reference sequence). Trimming left V 3 bases short and J 11 bases short, with 25 bases between. CDR3 residues: CASSLGTGTGAGEAFF. The CDR3 DNA sequence: TGTGCCAGCAGCTTGGGGACCGGGACCGGGGCGGGAGAGGCTTTCTTT.

The chain combines TRBV7-2 with TRBJ2-5; D may be TRBD2 (6 bases). The germline V gene has CDR1 SGHTA and CDR2 FQGNSA. The CDR3 is 15 residues long. V lost 1 base and J 5 bases, leaving 14 bases between the germline ends. The CDR3: CASSLGDSLTETQYF. Here the CDR3 DNA reads TGTGCCAGCAGCTTAGGGGACTCCCTTACCGAGACCCAGTACTTC.

This sequence joins TRBV7-6 and TRBJ2-7, with 11 bases identical to TRBD2. The CDR3 contains 14 residues. Germline CDR1 reads SGHVS; CDR2 reads FNYEAQ. V lost 5 bases, J lost 4 bases, and 4 bases stayed unmatched. The DNA for the CDR3 is TGTGCCAGCAGCGGTCTAGCGGGAGGATACGAGCAGTACTTC. Protein: CASSGLAGGYEQYF.

The V call is TRBV27, the J call TRBJ2-7, with 7 nucleotides matching TRBD2. The length of the CDR3 is 16 residues. Losses at the gene ends were 4 bases for V and 4 bases for J; bases not matched to a gene: 13. Germline V gene data show CDR1 as MNHEY and CDR2 as SMNVEV (reference sequence). The CDR3 nucleotides are TGTGCCAGCAGTTCCTCCAGCGGGAAGGGAAGGTACGAGCAGTACTTC. This encodes CASSSSSGKGRYEQYF.

This clone was seen a few times. The gene calls are TRBV4-3 and TRBJ2-5, with 7 nucleotides matching TRBD2. The CDR3 runs to 13 residues. Per the germline V gene, CDR1 is LGHNA and CDR2 is YSLEER. V was clipped by 3 bases and J by 5 bases; unmatched bases: 3. The CDR3 DNA is TGCGCCAGCAGCCAGCTGGGGGGGGAGACCCAGTACTTC. Its protein is CASSQLGGETQYF.

The rearrangement uses TRBV5-1 and TRBJ2-1, with D possibly being TRBD2 (6 bases). CDR1 is SGHRS and CDR2 is YFSETQ in the germline V gene. V was pared by 1 base and J by 0 bases, with 11 bases between. CDR3 length: 16 amino acids. CDR3 region: CASSLFPGDSYNEQFF. DNA for the CDR3: TGCGCCAGCAGCTTGTTCCCGGGGGACTCCTACAATGAGCAGTTCTTC.

This chain uses TRBV9 with TRBJ1-1; D ambiguous. Between the trimmed V and J ends, which lost 3 bases and 4 bases, there was a span of 16 bases. There are 15 residues in the CDR3. Germline V lookup: CDR1 SGDLS, CDR2 YYNGEE. CDR3 amino acids: CASSEGPGRTTEAFF. The CDR3, as DNA: TGTGCCAGCAGCGAGGGTCCGGGGAGGACCACTGAAGCTTTCTTT.

This clone appeared a few times. The chain is built from TRBV25-1 and TRBJ1-6; possible D gene TRBD1, 5 bases. The V and J ends lost 4 bases and 4 bases respectively, with 11 bases between them. The germline CDR1 and CDR2 sequences are MGHDK and SYGVNS. The CDR3 runs 15 residues. DNA of the CDR3: TGTGCCAGCAGTGGCGGGGCGGGTTATAATTCACCCCTCCACTTT. This codes for CASSGGAGYNSPLHF.

J is TRBJ2-7 and V is TRBV27, with 9 bases fitting TRBD2. The CDR3 spans 12 residues. The trim removed 11 bases at V and 4 bases at J, leaving 6 bases unmatched. CDR1 and CDR2 (germline): MNHEY, SMNVEV (reference sequence). CDR3 in amino acids: CAGPSGVYEQYF. The CDR3 DNA is TGTGCCGGGCCTAGCGGGGTTTACGAGCAGTACTTC.

This chain joins TRBV7-2 and TRBJ2-3; TRBD1 matches at 7 bases. Losses at the gene ends were 1 base for V and 1 base for J; bases not matched to a gene: 8. CDR1 and CDR2 from the germline V gene are SGHTA and FQGNSA. This CDR3 has 17 amino acids. This CDR3 is CASSLDSQGVRTDTQYF. The CDR3 nucleotides are TGTGCCAGCAGCTTAGACAGCCAGGGGGTGCGCACAGATACGCAGTATTTT.

This clone was seen a few times. The chain joins TRBV9 to TRBJ2-2, with 8 bases matching TRBD1. Germline lookup yields CDR1 SGDLS and CDR2 YYNGEE. This CDR3 spans 17 amino acids. J lost 4 bases, V lost 0 bases, and 8 bases had no gene match. The CDR3 region has the DNA TGTGCCAGCAGCGTAGGGTACAGGGGGACTGGCACCGGGGAGCTGTTTTTT. Its translation is CASSVGYRGTGTGELFF.

This sequence joins TRBV6-5 and TRBJ1-4; D gene ambiguous. V was trimmed by 6 bases and J by 7 bases, leaving 9 bases between them. Germline lookup yields CDR1 MNHEY and CDR2 SVGAGI. The CDR3 consists of 12 residues. The CDR3 sequence: CASSRAGEKLFF. The CDR3 DNA sequence: TGTGCCAGCAGCAGAGCGGGTGAAAAACTGTTTTTT.

This chain connects TRBV6-5 to TRBJ2-7, with 8 bases aligning to TRBD1. The CDR3 is 14 amino acids. The germline CDR1 and CDR2 sequences are MNHEY and SVGAGI. With 9 bases clipped from V and 5 bases from J, the junction kept 12 bases outside the gene matches. CDR3 sequence reads: CASDRGQGKNEQYF. The CDR3 bases are TGTGCCAGTGACCGAGGACAGGGAAAGAACGAGCAGTACTTC.

CDR3 bases: TGTGCCAGCAGTCGCGGGGGGGCCTACAATGAGCAGTTCTTC. Protein: CASSRGGAYNEQFF. This sequence joins TRBV6-2 or TRBV6-3 and TRBJ2-1; 9 nucleotides align to TRBD2. CDR1 is MNHEY and CDR2 is SVGEGT in the germline V gene. The CDR3 loop spans 14 amino acids. Unmatched junction bases numbered 1, after V lost 5 bases and J lost 2 bases.

V usage is TRBV28 and J usage is TRBJ2-3; D possibly corresponds to TRBD2 (5 bases). CDR1 is MDHEN, CDR2 SYDVKM, per germline. The CDR3 runs to 16 residues. The germline V and J ends were trimmed by 6 bases and 3 bases, with 19 bases remaining between them. The CDR3, as DNA: TGTGCCAGCAGCCCCACCGGGGAGTTGAGGACAGATACGCAGTATTTT. Translation: CASSPTGELRTDTQYF.

This rearrangement joins TRBV7-3 to TRBJ1-2; 8 nucleotides align to TRBD1. Trimming at V came to 5 bases and at J to 4 bases, leaving 3 bases not matched to a gene. The CDR3 sequence is 13 residues long. Germline V lookup: CDR1 SGHTA, CDR2 FQGTGA. The CDR3 is CASSPGQVYGYTF. In nucleotides, the CDR3 is TGTGCCAGCAGCCCGGGACAGGTCTATGGCTACACCTTC.

This clone appeared a single time. The genes are TRBV5-6 and TRBJ1-1; 7 positions agree with TRBD1. This CDR3 has 13 amino acids. V was pared by 6 bases and J by 10 bases, with 12 bases of the junction left unmatched. Germline V gene lookup returns CDR1 SGHDT and CDR2 YYEEEE. The CDR3 is CASTEAGGSLAFF. The CDR3, as DNA: TGTGCCAGCACGGAGGCAGGGGGTTCGTTAGCTTTCTTT.